This T cell receptor beta chain is from a study of T-cell memory formation after mild COVID-19. General study results and limits: Detection of some responders pre-infection suggested pre-existing cross-reactive memory T cells participated.

About this clonotype: What it recognizes is unknown.

TCRdb analysed the 5' RACE reads with MiXCR anew, one entry per CDR3 protein. Counted here are about 470,000 distinct CDR3 sequences, 18% occurring once; the ten biggest clones make up 9% to 15%. Germline assignment: CDR1 DFQATT and CDR2 SNEGSKA (reference sequence). Deletions cut 6 bases from V and 2 bases from J, with 17 bases between. This CDR3 region has 14 residues. The receptor comes from an adult woman who had mild COVID-19 (a few samples of this study predate the infection). Cell type and time point are not known. The gene calls are TRBV20-1 and TRBJ2-7, with D perhaps given as TRBD1 or TRBD2 (6 bases each). Source material: PBMCs or a T cell subset sorted from them (not recorded which). CDR3 coding DNA: TGCAGTGCCTGGTCAAGGGGGGCAACCTACGAGCAGTACTTC. Its translation is CSAWSRGATYEQYF.